These 15 T cell receptor beta chains were sequenced from one sample in a study of T cells in Graves' hyperthyroidism and ophthalmopathy. Template material for amplifying TCR beta CDR3 regions consisted of RNA transcripts. A set of HTBI primers served as the primers for a first-round RT-PCR of the TCR CDR3. MiXCR, run by TCRdb on the multiplex PCR reads, gives a single entry per CDR3 protein. The sample lists about 540,000 distinct CDR3 sequences, 40% to 55% occurring once. The specimen sequenced was peripheral blood or thyroid tissue (not recorded which). These TCRs come from a woman between 18 and 30 years old with Graves' hyperthyroidism.

V usage is TRBV7-9 and J usage is TRBJ1-5; the D gene is possibly TRBD1 (5 bases). The V gene lost 5 bases and the J gene lost 14 bases, with 19 bases spanning the gap. The CDR3 has 13 residues. Germline loops: CDR1 SEHNR, CDR2 FQNEAQ (reference sequence). The CDR3 loop is CASSQGLDSYEHF. DNA of the CDR3: TGTGCCAGCAGCCAGGGACTGGACTCCTACGAGCATTTT.

This rearrangement joins TRBV7-2 to TRBJ1-6; D not resolved. CDR3 length equals 15 residues. Germline values: CDR1 SGHTA, CDR2 FQGNSA. V shed 5 bases and J shed 5 bases, with 13 bases lying between them. The CDR3 loop reads CASSEVGWDNSPLHF. In nucleotides, the CDR3 is TGTGCCAGCAGCGAAGTTGGATGGGATAATTCACCCCTCCACTTT.

This clonotype was counted at least ten times. J is TRBJ2-7 and V is TRBV14, with a weak D call TRBD1 (5 bases). There are 15 residues in the CDR3. The V end was cut by 2 bases, the J end by 4 bases, with 15 bases between. Per germline, CDR1 SGHDN and CDR2 FVKESK. In DNA, the CDR3 is TGTGCCAGCAGCCAATTGGGCAGGGCGAATTACGAGCAGTACTTC. Its translation: CASSQLGRANYEQYF. The complete variable domain, with remaining parts taken from reference TRBV14 and TRBJ2-7, reads EAGVTQFPSHSVIEKGQTVTLRCDPISGHDNLYWYRRVMGKEIKFLLHFVKESKQDESGMPNNRFLAERTGGTYSTLKVQPAELEDSGVYFCASSQLGRANYEQYFGPGTRLTVT.

This clonotype has more than one count but fewer than ten. The V call is TRBV7-2, the J call TRBJ2-3; 7 positions match TRBD2. CDR1 SGHTA and CDR2 FQGNSA come from the germline V gene. The junction had 7 bases not matched to a gene; V was cut back by 4 bases and J by 0 bases. This CDR3 contains 16 residues. CDR3 in amino acids: CASSSGAGTSTDTQYF. Here the CDR3 DNA reads TGTGCCAGCAGCTCCGGAGCGGGAACTAGCACAGATACGCAGTATTTT.

The table lists this clonotype with many counts. J is TRBJ2-7 and V is TRBV29-1; D is ambiguous. From germline, CDR1 is SQVTM and CDR2 ANQGSEA. CDR3 length equals 12 residues. V was pared by 3 bases and J by 2 bases, with 8 bases between. DNA of the CDR3: TGCAGCGTTGAGTCCAGGCCCTACGAGCAGTACTTC. Its protein is CSVESRPYEQYF.

J is TRBJ2-5 and V is TRBV7-3; TRBD2 is a possible D gene (6 bases). The CDR3 spans 16 residues. V was trimmed by 0 bases and J by 0 bases, leaving 11 bases between them. Per the germline V gene, CDR1 is SGHTA and CDR2 is FQGTGA. In DNA, the CDR3 is TGTGCCAGCAGCTTAACGGGTGGGAGGTACCAAGAGACCCAGTACTTC. Translation gives CASSLTGGRYQETQYF. Supplemented by reference TRBV7-3 and TRBJ2-5, the full variable domain reads GAGVSQTPSNKVTEKGKYVELRCDPISGHTALYWYRQSLGQGPEFLIYFQGTGAADDSGLPNDRFFAVRPEGSVSTLKIQRTERGDSAVYLCASSLTGGRYQETQYFGPGTRLLVL.

The rearrangement uses TRBV7-2 and TRBJ2-6, with 10 nucleotides matching TRBD1. Germline loops: CDR1 SGHTA, CDR2 FQGNSA. V gave up 1 base and J gave up 0 bases; unmatched junction bases: 6. This CDR3 spans 19 amino acids. The CDR3 coding sequence is TGTGCCAGCAGCTTAGTAGGGGACAGGGGCAACTCTGGGGCCAACGTCCTGACTTTC. Translation gives CASSLVGDRGNSGANVLTF.

The V and J genes are TRBV7-2 and TRBJ2-7, with D maybe TRBD2 (6 bases). Germline assignment: CDR1 SGHTA and CDR2 FQGNSA. The ends were cut back, 5 bases at V and 7 bases at J, with 18 bases in the middle. The CDR3 extends over 14 amino acids. CDR3 DNA: TGTGCCAGCAGCCACCCCGGGACCGCGGGGGAGCAGTACTTC. Translating gives CASSHPGTAGEQYF.

V usage is TRBV15 and J usage is TRBJ2-7; TRBD2 agrees at 9 bases. The germline CDR1 and CDR2 sequences are LNHNV and YYDKDF (reference sequence). There are 17 residues in the CDR3. The J segment lost 2 bases and the V segment lost 3 bases, leaving 11 bases of the junction unmatched. The CDR3 protein is CATSSPAGGIGTYEQYF. The DNA for the CDR3 is TGTGCCACCAGCAGCCCCGCGGGGGGGATTGGGACCTACGAGCAGTACTTC.

J is TRBJ1-5 and V is TRBV10-1, with TRBD1 matching over 8 bases. The J segment lost 5 bases and the V segment lost 7 bases, leaving 10 bases of the junction unmatched. Germline-derived CDR1 and CDR2 are WNHNN and SYGVQD (reference sequence). This CDR3 spans 15 amino acids. The CDR3 sequence is CASTPGGQGDQPQHF. For the CDR3, the DNA is TGCGCCAGCACCCCTGGAGGACAGGGCGATCAGCCCCAGCATTTT.

The chain has TRBV6-5 and TRBJ1-3; D is uncertain. The germline CDR1 and CDR2 sequences are MNHEY and SVGAGI. This CDR3 has 15 residues. The V gene lost 0 bases and the J gene lost 1 base, with 7 bases spanning the gap. The CDR3 protein is CASSYSPSSGNTIYF. The CDR3 bases are TGTGCCAGCAGTTACTCCCCCAGTTCTGGAAACACCATATATTTT.

V gene TRBV20-1 combines with J gene TRBJ1-2; D call uncertain. Germline V CDR1 and CDR2: DFQATT, SNEGSKA (reference sequence). The CDR3 runs to 12 residues. Trimming stripped 6 bases from V and 4 bases from J, with 12 bases between. CDR3 coding DNA: TGCAGTGCCCCGAATGAGGGCTATGGCTACACCTTC. Translating gives CSAPNEGYGYTF.

This clonotype was observed many times. The chain carries TRBV7-9 and TRBJ1-1; D not certain. The CDR3 extends over 16 amino acids. In germline, CDR1 is SEHNR, CDR2 FQNEAQ (reference sequence). Between the trimmed V and J ends, which lost 2 bases and 0 bases, there was a span of 13 bases. DNA for the CDR3: TGTGCCAGCAGCTTACCGCCAGGTTCCATGAACACTGAAGCTTTCTTT. Translation: CASSLPPGSMNTEAFF. Drawing the rest from reference TRBV7-9 and TRBJ1-1, the complete variable domain is DTGVSQNPRHKITKRGQNVTFRCDPISEHNRLYWYRQTLGQGPEFLTYFQNEAQLEKSRLLSDRFSAERPKGSFSTLEIQRTEQGDSAMYLCASSLPPGSMNTEAFFGQGTRLTVV.

The chain links TRBV2 to TRBJ1-2; D is unresolved. Trimming took 3 bases from V and 0 from J, leaving 14 bases between them. This CDR3 has 16 amino acids. Germline CDR1 and CDR2: SNHLY and FYNNEI. The CDR3: CASSDPAGVTNYGYTF. The CDR3 nucleotides read TGTGCCAGCAGTGACCCAGCCGGGGTGACTAACTATGGCTACACCTTC.

There are a few counts of this clonotype. The chain has TRBV20-1 and TRBJ2-7; D tentatively reads TRBD1 or TRBD2 (5 bases each). The better agreement between TRBJ2-1 and the DNA end casts doubt on the J call. Germline assignment: CDR1 DFQATT and CDR2 SNEGSKA (reference sequence). This CDR3 contains 13 residues. The CDR3 nucleotides are TGCAGTGCTAATCTAGGAATGGGGACTGAGCAGTTCTTC. This gives the protein CSANLGMGTEQFF.